The clone carrying this TCR beta chain was seen repeatedly, ten times or more. The CDR3 runs 15 residues. Germline V gene data show CDR1 as LNHDA and CDR2 as SQIVND (reference sequence). Trimming stripped 3 bases from V and 2 bases from J, with 12 bases between. This sample was taken from a study of early T cells in non-severe SARS-CoV-2 infection. Study background: The study sequenced bulk RNA from unsorted whole blood, with chains unpaired.

Molecules of cDNA were individually given unique molecular identifiers that were attached to them. Via MiXCR, TCRdb re-called the 5' RACE reads, giving one row per CDR3 protein. The table shows tens of thousands of distinct CDR3 sequences, with about 4.4% occurring only once. The genes are TRBV19 and TRBJ2-3; the D gene could be TRBD1 or TRBD2 (6 bases each). This receptor was taken from an adult who was a healthcare worker with PCR-confirmed SARS-CoV-2 infection or an uninfected control (not recorded which). Material: whole blood. The CDR3 sequence: CASSIGGGITDTQYF. The DNA for the CDR3 is TGTGCCAGTAGTATCGGGGGCGGGATCACAGATACGCAGTATTTT.